This TCR beta chain was retrieved from a study of identical twins. This clonotype was seen a few times. V shed 3 bases and J shed 4 bases, with 15 bases lying between them. This CDR3 region has 15 residues. TCRdb re-analysed the 5' RACE reads in MiXCR, keeping a single row per CDR3 protein. The repertoire includes approximately 700,000 distinct CDR3 sequences, 6.1% of them detected once, and roughly 2% sits in the top ten. The sequencing input was naive T cells sorted from blood. This sequence originates from a man in his late teens or twenties in good health. V usage is TRBV12-3 or TRBV12-4 and J usage is TRBJ1-2, with D uncertain. DNA of the CDR3: TGTGCCAGCAGTTTGGCAGATTCGGGAGGCTATGGCTACACCTTC. Translation: CASSLADSGGYGYTF.